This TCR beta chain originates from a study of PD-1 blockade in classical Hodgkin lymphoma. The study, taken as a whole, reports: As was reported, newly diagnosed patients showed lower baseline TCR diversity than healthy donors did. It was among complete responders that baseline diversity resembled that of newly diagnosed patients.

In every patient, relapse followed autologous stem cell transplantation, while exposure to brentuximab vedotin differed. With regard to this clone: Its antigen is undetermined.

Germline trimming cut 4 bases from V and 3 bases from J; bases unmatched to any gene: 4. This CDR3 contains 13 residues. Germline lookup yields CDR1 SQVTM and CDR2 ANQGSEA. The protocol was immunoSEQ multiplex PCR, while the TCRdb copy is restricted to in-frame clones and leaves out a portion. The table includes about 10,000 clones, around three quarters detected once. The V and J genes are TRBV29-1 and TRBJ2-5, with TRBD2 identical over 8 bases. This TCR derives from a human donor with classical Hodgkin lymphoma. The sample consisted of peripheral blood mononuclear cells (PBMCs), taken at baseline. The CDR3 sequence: CSVGGLAEETQYF. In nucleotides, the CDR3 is TGCAGCGTTGGAGGACTAGCCGAAGAGACCCAGTACTTC.